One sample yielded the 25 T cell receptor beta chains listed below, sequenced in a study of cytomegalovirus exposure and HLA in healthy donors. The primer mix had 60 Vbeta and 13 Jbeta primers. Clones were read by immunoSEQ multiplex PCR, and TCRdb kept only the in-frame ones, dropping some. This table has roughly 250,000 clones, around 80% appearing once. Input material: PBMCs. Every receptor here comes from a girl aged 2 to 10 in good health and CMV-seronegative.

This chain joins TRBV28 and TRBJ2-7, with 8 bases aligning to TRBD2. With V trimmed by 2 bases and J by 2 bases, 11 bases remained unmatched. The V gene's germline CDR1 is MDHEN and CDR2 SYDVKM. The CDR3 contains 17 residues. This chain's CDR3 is CASSLALGAAGAYEQYF. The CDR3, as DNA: TGTGCCAGCAGTTTAGCCCTTGGGGCAGCGGGAGCCTACGAGCAGTACTTC.

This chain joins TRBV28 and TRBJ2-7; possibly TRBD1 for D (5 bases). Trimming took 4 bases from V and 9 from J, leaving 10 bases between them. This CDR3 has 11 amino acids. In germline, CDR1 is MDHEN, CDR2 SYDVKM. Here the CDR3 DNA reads TGTGCCAGCAGTTACAGGCGCGGGCAGTACTTC. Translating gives CASSYRRGQYF.

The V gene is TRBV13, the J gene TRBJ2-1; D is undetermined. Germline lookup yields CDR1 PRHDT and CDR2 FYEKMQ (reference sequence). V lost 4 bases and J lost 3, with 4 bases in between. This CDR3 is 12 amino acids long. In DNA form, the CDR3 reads TGTGCCAGCAGCTCCCACTACAATGAGCAGTTCTTC. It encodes CASSSHYNEQFF.

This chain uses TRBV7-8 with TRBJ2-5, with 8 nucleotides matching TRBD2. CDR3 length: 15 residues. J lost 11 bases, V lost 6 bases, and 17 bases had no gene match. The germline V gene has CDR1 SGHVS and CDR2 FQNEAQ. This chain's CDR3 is CASRRETSDLGEQYF. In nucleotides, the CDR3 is TGTGCCAGCAGGCGGGAGACTAGCGACCTGGGGGAGCAGTACTTC.

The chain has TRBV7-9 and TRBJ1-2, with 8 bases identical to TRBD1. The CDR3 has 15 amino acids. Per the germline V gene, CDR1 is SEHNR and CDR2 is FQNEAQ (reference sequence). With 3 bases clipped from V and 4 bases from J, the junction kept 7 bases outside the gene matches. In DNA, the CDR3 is TGTGCCAGCAGCTTCTCGACAGGGGCCCGCTATGGCTACACCTTC. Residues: CASSFSTGARYGYTF.

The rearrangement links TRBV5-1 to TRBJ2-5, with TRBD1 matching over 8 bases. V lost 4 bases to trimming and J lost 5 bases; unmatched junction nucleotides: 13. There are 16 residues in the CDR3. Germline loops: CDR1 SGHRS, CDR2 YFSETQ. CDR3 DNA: TGCGCCAGCAGCCCCGGAGGACAGGGCCGGGAGGAGACCCAGTACTTC. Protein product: CASSPGGQGREETQYF.

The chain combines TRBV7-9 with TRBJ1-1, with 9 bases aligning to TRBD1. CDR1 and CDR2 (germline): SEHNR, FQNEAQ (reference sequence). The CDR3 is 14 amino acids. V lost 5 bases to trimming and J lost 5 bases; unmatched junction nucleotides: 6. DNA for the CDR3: TGTGCCAGCAGCCAGACAGGGGGTCATACTGAAGCTTTCTTT. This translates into CASSQTGGHTEAFF.

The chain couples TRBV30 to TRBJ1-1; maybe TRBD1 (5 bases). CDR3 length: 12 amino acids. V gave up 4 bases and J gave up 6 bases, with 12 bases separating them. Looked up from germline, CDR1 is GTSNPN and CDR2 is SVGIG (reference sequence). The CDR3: CAWTSRGAEAFF. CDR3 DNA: TGTGCCTGGACCAGCCGGGGGGCTGAAGCTTTCTTT.

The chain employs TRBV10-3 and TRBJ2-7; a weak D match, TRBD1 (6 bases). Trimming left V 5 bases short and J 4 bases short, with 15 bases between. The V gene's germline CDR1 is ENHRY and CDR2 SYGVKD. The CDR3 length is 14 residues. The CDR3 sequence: CAISRQQGPYEQYF. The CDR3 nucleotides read TGTGCCATCAGTAGGCAACAGGGACCTTACGAGCAGTACTTC.

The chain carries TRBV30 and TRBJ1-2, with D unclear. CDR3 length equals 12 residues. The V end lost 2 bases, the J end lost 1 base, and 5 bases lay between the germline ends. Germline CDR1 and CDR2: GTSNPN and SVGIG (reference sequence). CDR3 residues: CAWSLNNYGYTF. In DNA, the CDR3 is TGTGCCTGGAGTCTAAATAACTATGGCTACACCTTC.

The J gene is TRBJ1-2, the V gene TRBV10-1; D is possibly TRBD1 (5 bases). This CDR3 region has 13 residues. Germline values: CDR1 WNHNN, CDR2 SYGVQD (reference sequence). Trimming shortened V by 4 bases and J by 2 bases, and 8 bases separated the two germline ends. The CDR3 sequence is CASSVDRNYGYTF. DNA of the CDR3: TGCGCCAGCAGTGTTGACAGAAACTATGGCTACACCTTC.

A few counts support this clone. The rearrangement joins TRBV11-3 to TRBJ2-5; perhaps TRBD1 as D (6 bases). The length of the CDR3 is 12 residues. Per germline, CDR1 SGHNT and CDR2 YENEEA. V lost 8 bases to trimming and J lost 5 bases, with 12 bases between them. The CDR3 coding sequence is TGTGCCAGCTCCCAGGGGAGTGAGACCCAGTACTTC. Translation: CASSQGSETQYF.

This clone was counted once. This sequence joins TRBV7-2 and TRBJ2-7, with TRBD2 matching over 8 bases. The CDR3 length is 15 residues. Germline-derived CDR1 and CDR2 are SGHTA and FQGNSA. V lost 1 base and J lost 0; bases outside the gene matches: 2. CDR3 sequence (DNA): TGTGCCAGCAGCTTAGGCGGGGGGAACTCCTACGAGCAGTACTTC. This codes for CASSLGGGNSYEQYF.

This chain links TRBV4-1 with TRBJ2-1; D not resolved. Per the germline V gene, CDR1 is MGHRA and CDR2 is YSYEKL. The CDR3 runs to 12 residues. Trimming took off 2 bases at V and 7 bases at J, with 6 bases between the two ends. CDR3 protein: CASSQYRNEQFF. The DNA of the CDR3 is TGCGCCAGCAGCCAATACAGAAATGAGCAGTTCTTC.

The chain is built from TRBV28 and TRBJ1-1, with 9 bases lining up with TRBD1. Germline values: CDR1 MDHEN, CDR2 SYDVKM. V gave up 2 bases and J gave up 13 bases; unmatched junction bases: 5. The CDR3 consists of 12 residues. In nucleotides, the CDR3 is TGTGCCAGCAGTTTAATGGGACAGGGAGATTTCTTT. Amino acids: CASSLMGQGDFF.

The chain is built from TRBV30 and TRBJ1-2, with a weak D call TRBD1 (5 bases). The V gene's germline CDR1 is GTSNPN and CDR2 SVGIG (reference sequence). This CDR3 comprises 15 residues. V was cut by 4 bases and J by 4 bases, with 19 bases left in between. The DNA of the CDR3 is TGTGCCTGGATTAAAAGACAGAACCGTATCTATGGCTACACCTTC. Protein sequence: CAWIKRQNRIYGYTF. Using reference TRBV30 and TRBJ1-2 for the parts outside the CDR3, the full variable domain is SQTIHQWPATLVQPVGSPLSLECTVEGTSNPNLYWYRQAAGRGLQLLFYSVGIGQISSEVPQNLSASRPQDRQFILSSKKLLLSDSGFYLCAWIKRQNRIYGYTFGSGTRLTVV.

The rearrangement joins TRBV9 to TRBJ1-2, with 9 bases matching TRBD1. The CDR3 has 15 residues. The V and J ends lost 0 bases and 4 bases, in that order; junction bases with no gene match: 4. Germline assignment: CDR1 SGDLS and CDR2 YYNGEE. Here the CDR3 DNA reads TGTGCCAGCAGCGTAGTCGGGACAGGGTTCTATGGCTACACCTTC. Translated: CASSVVGTGFYGYTF.

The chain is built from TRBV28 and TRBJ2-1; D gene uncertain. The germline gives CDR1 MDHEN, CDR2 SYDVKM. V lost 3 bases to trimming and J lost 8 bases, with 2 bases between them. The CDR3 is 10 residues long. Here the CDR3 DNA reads TGTGCCAGCAGTTTCGATGAGCAGTTCTTC. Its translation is CASSFDEQFF.

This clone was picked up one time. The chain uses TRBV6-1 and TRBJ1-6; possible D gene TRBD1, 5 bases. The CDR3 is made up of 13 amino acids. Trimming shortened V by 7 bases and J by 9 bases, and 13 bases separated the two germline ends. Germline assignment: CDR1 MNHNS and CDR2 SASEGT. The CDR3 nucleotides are TGTGCCAGCACCGAGAGTAGGGGTTCACCCCTCCACTTT. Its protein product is CASTESRGSPLHF.

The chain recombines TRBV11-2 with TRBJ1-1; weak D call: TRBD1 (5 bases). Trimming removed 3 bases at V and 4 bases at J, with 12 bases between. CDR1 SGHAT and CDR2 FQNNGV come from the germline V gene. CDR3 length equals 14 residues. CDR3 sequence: CASSFGGVSTEAFF. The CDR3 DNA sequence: TGTGCCAGCAGCTTCGGGGGGGTTTCCACTGAAGCTTTCTTT.

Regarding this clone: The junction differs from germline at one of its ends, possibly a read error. CDR3: CASSLTEMTSLNF. CDR3 DNA: TGTGCCAGCAGCTTAACTGAGATGACATCCCTAAACTTC. The chain joins TRBV7-3 to TRBJ2-7; D unresolved. Germline CDR1 is SGHTA and CDR2 is FQGTGA. CDR3 length: 13 amino acids.

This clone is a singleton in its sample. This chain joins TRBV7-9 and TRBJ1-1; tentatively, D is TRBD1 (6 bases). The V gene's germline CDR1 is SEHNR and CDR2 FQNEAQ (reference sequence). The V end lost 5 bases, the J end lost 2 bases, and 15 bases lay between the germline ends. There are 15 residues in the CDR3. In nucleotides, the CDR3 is TGTGCCAGCAGCCCCACAGGGCTGGGAAACACTGAAGCTTTCTTT. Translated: CASSPTGLGNTEAFF.

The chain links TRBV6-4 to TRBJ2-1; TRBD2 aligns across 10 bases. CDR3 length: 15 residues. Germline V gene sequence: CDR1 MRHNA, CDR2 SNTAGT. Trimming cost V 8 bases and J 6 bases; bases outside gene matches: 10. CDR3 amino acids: CASSAGLAPSNEQFF. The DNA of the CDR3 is TGTGCCAGCTCAGCGGGACTAGCGCCTTCCAATGAGCAGTTCTTC.

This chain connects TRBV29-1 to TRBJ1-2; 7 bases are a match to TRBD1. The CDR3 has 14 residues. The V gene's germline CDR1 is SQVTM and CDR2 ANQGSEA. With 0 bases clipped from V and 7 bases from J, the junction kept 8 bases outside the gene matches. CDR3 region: CSVEDHGQAGGYTF. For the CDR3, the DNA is TGCAGCGTTGAAGATCACGGACAGGCGGGTGGCTACACCTTC. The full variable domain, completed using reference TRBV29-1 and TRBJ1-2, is SAVISQKPSRDICQRGTSLTIQCQVDSQVTMMFWYRQQPGQSLTLIATANQGSEATYESGFVIDKFPISRPNLTFSTLTVSNMSPEDSSIYLCSVEDHGQAGGYTFGSGTRLTVV.

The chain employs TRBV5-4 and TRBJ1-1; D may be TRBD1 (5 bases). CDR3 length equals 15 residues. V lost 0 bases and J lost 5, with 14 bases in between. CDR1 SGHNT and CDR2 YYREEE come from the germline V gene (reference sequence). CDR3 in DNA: TGTGCCAGCAGCTTGGGGGGGGTGATTAGTACTGAAGCTTTCTTT. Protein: CASSLGGVISTEAFF.